The rows below give T cell receptor beta chains drawn from one sample of a study of a mutant IDH1 vaccine in newly diagnosed glioma. Their target antigens are unknown. Sequencing used immunoSEQ multiplex PCR; TCRdb keeps in-frame clones, though not all of them. The data contain about 38,000 clones, roughly 76% of them singletons. The source was PBMCs, collected from a glioma patient whose treatment included an IDH1 peptide vaccine. The receptors shown here come from a man in his forties with glioma. Each CDR3 is given with its conserved first and last residue. The D gene is left open where the match is weak. The size of a clone is reported for some rows only, either as once, few or many, or as a class for expanded clones.

TRBJ2-2,NA,NA,TRBV6-5,TGTGCCAGTTCCTGGGTGAAGGGGTACACCGGGGAGCTGTTTTTT,CASSWVKGYTGELFF
TRBJ1-2,NA,few,TRBV29-1,TGCAGCGTTGAAATCTCTTCAGTTGGCGGCTACACCTTC,CSVEISSVGGYTF
TRBJ2-7,NA,few,TRBV9,TGTGCCAGCAGCGTAGAGGCGGGTAGCTACGAGCAGTACTTC,CASSVEAGSYEQYF
TRBJ2-7,NA,NA,TRBV5-1,TGCGCCAGCAGCTTACTTGTCTCCTACGAGCAGTACTTC,CASSLLVSYEQYF
TRBJ1-2,TRBD1,NA,TRBV6-5,TGTGCCAGCAGACGACAGGGTGGCTACACCTTC,CASRRQGGYTF
TRBJ2-3,NA,NA,TRBV19,TGTGCCAGTAGTATTGGAGGGATACGCACAGATACGCAGTATTTT,CASSIGGIRTDTQYF
TRBJ1-1,NA,NA,TRBV5-8,TGTGCCAGCAGTCGTATGGGCAGGGCAGCTTTCTTT,CASSRMGRAAFF
TRBJ2-1,TRBD2,NA,TRBV5-1,TGCGCCAGCAGCTATCAGCGGGGTATCAATGAGCAGTTCTTC,CASSYQRGINEQFF
TRBJ2-5,TRBD2,NA,TRBV2,TGTGCCAGCAGCGTAACGGGGGGAGGGGAGACCCAGTACTTC,CASSVTGGGETQYF
TRBJ1-1,TRBD1,few,TRBV19,TGTGCCAGTAGTACAGGGGGCCACACTGAAGCTTTCTTT,CASSTGGHTEAFF
TRBJ1-6,TRBD1,NA,TRBV27,TGTGCCAGCAGTTTCACGATCCAGGGGGGTAATTCACCCCTCCACTTT,CASSFTIQGGNSPLHF
TRBJ2-1,TRBD2,NA,TRBV15,TGTGCCACCAGCCGAACTAGCGGGGGGGTCAATGAGCAGTTCTTC,CATSRTSGGVNEQFF
TRBJ1-3,NA,once,TRBV30,TGTGCCTGGAGTGTACTGAAGACATTAAGAAACACCATATATTTT,CAWSVLKTLRNTIYF
TRBJ1-2,NA,NA,TRBV29-1,TGCAGCGTCACGGGGACGAAGTTTGGCTACACCTTC,CSVTGTKFGYTF
TRBJ1-5,TRBD1,NA,TRBV5-3,TGTGCCAGAAGCTTGTTGGGACAGGATAGCAATCAGCCCCAGCATTTT,CARSLLGQDSNQPQHF
TRBJ2-7,TRBD2,NA,TRBV27,TGTGCCAGCAGTTATCAAAGGCGGGGACTATCTTCTTACGAGCAGTACTTC,CASSYQRRGLSSYEQYF
TRBJ1-2,NA,NA,TRBV4-2,TGTGCCAGCAGCCAAGATTTTGCACGAAGGAGCTACACCTTC,CASSQDFARRSYTF
TRBJ2-3,NA,NA,TRBV5-1,TGCGCCAGCAGCTTGCCAAGGGGGAGCACAGATACGCAGTATTTT,CASSLPRGSTDTQYF
TRBJ1-1,NA,NA,TRBV18,TGTGCCAGCTCACCCCGGGCAGGCCAGGGGAACACTGAAGCTTTCTTT,CASSPRAGQGNTEAFF
TRBJ2-1,TRBD2,NA,TRBV19,TGTGCCAGTAGTATCAAGTCCCCCCTAGCGGGACAGTTCTTC,CASSIKSPLAGQFF
TRBJ1-6,NA,NA,TRBV6-7,TGTGCCAGCAGTCAGGGGTTACGGAAAAATTCACCCCTCCACTTT,CASSQGLRKNSPLHF
TRBJ2-1,TRBD2,NA,TRBV19,TGTGCCAGTACCCCCTTAACCGGAGGGGGAGCGGGAGATAAGTTCTTC,CASTPLTGGGAGDKFF
TRBJ1-1,NA,NA,TRBV10-3,TGTGCCATCAGTGGAGGGAAAGGCACTGAAGCTTTCTTT,CAISGGKGTEAFF
TRBJ2-3,NA,NA,TRBV4-3,TGCGCCAGCACCCCGGGCCTCAAGATTTTTGGTCGCACAGATACGCAGTATTTT,CASTPGLKIFGRTDTQYF
TRBJ1-1,NA,NA,TRBV18,TGTGCCAGCTCACCGCAGGTTATGGGGAACACTGAAGCTTTCTTT,CASSPQVMGNTEAFF
TRBJ1-5,NA,few,TRBV7-6,TGTGCCAGCAGCTTAGGGCAGAGTAGCAATCAGCCCCAGCATTTT,CASSLGQSSNQPQHF
TRBJ2-2,NA,NA,TRBV11-2,TGTGCCGGAGGGCCACCGCGCACCGGGGAGCTGTTTTTT,CAGGPPRTGELFF
TRBJ1-5,NA,NA,TRBV7-9,TGTGCCAGCAGCTTAGGTCTTGGCCTTAATCAGCCCCAGCATTTT,CASSLGLGLNQPQHF
TRBJ2-2,NA,NA,TRBV7-9,TGTGCCAGCAGCCCACGGACAGCCGGGGAGCTGTTTTTT,CASSPRTAGELFF
TRBJ1-5,NA,NA,TRBV7-2,TGTGCCAGCAGCTTATTTAAGGGGGGCAATCAGCCCCAGCATTTT,CASSLFKGGNQPQHF
TRBJ2-1,NA,once,TRBV9,TGTGCCAGCAGCGTAGTTGGTGGGGCCAATGAGCAGTTCTTC,CASSVVGGANEQFF
TRBJ2-3,NA,once,TRBV15,TGTGCCACCAGCAAGTTGGCAGGACCGCAGTATTTT,CATSKLAGPQYF
TRBJ1-1,NA,NA,TRBV7-7,TGTGCTAGCAGCCCCCAACCGGGACCTTACACTGAAGCTTTCTTT,CASSPQPGPYTEAFF
TRBJ1-1,TRBD1,NA,TRBV19,TGTGCCAGTAGTATAGGAGGGACAGGGGAAGCTTTCTTT,CASSIGGTGEAFF
TRBJ2-2,NA,NA,TRBV9,TGTGCCAGCAGCGTAGGGAACACCGGGGAGCTGTTTTTT,CASSVGNTGELFF
TRBJ2-3,TRBD2,NA,TRBV7-2,TGTGCCAGCAGCCCGTTCGCTAGCGGGAGAGATACGCAGTATTTT,CASSPFASGRDTQYF
TRBJ2-1,NA,NA,TRBV5-4,TGTGCCAGCAGCTTGGAGCATGAGCAGTTCTTC,CASSLEHEQFF
TRBJ2-5,TRBD1,NA,TRBV27,TGTGCCAGCAGTTTAGGGACAGGGGGCGAGACCCAGTACTTC,CASSLGTGGETQYF
TRBJ2-3,NA,NA,TRBV9,TGTGCCAGCAGCGTAGTGGGGGGCTATGAGGATACGCAGTATTTT,CASSVVGGYEDTQYF
TRBJ2-5,NA,NA,TRBV12-1,TGTGCCAGCAGACCAGACAGGGAAGAGACCCAGTACTTC,CASRPDREETQYF
TRBJ2-5,NA,few,TRBV7-2,TGTGCCAGCAGCTTAGCGCGACTCGACCAAGAGACCCAGTACTTC,CASSLARLDQETQYF
TRBJ1-1,NA,NA,TRBV18,TGTGCCAGCTCTCCGGGACAGAACACTGAAGCTTTCTTT,CASSPGQNTEAFF
TRBJ1-2,TRBD1,once,TRBV18,TGTGCCAGCTCACCTAACAGGGGGATCTATGGCTACACCTTC,CASSPNRGIYGYTF
TRBJ2-5,TRBD2,NA,TRBV4-3,TGCGCCAGCAGCCAAGATAATGAGAGCGGGGGGCCCCAAGAGACCCAGTACTTC,CASSQDNESGGPQETQYF
TRBJ2-2,NA,NA,TRBV10-1,TGCGCCAGCAGTGAGTCTCAGGGAATCAACACCGGGGAGCTGTTTTTT,CASSESQGINTGELFF
TRBJ1-5,NA,NA,TRBV7-2,TGTGCCAGCAGCTCCCCTGACGGGCAGCCCCAGCATTTT,CASSSPDGQPQHF
TRBJ2-1,TRBD1,NA,TRBV2,TGTGCCAGCAGTGCGAGCAGGGGGCCGTACAATGAGCAGTTCTTC,CASSASRGPYNEQFF
TRBJ2-2,TRBD2,NA,TRBV5-1,TGCGCCAGCAGCTCTGGACTAGCGGAAAACACCGGGGAGCTGTTTTTT,CASSSGLAENTGELFF
TRBJ2-5,TRBD2,once,TRBV5-1,TGCGCCAGCAGCGGGGGACTAGCGGGAGGAAGGGAGACCCAGTACTTC,CASSGGLAGGRETQYF
TRBJ2-7,TRBD1,NA,TRBV19,TGTGCCAGTAGTATCGGACGGGACAGGGGCCACGAGCAGTACTTC,CASSIGRDRGHEQYF
TRBJ1-1,NA,NA,TRBV10-1,TGCGCCAGCAAGGACAGATCGAACACTGAAGCTTTCTTT,CASKDRSNTEAFF
TRBJ2-7,TRBD1,NA,TRBV27,TGTGCCAGTATCGGGACAGGGAGACTCCACGAGCAGTACTTC,CASIGTGRLHEQYF
TRBJ2-1,TRBD2,NA,TRBV6-5,TGTGCCAGCAGTCCCGGGGGGGGATTGTACAATGAGCAGTTCTTC,CASSPGGGLYNEQFF
TRBJ2-7,TRBD2,NA,TRBV7-2,TGTGCCAGCAGCCCTCAAGCGGGAGGGACCTACGAGCAGTACTTC,CASSPQAGGTYEQYF
TRBJ2-5,TRBD2,NA,TRBV6-1,TGTGCCAGCAGTGAAGGTGGCGGGAGGCAAGAGACCCAGTACTTC,CASSEGGGRQETQYF